This T cell receptor (beta chain) stems from a study of CD8 T cells in Susac syndrome. Study details: Patients with Susac syndrome were therapy-naive, on corticosteroids, or on intravenous immunoglobulin alone at the time that blood was drawn.

RNA, at about 0.5 to 1 ug, was reverse transcribed with random hexamers. TCRdb reanalysed the immunoSEQ multiplex PCR reads using MiXCR and keeps one entry per CDR3 protein. Of approximately 80,000 distinct CDR3 sequences listed, approximately 93% were seen once; the top ten hold about 0.52%. Germline CDR1 KGHDR, CDR2 SFDVKD. This CDR3 is 16 amino acids long. The V end lost 3 bases, the J end lost 0 bases, and 11 bases lay between the germline ends. TEMRA cells were enriched by FACS, and CD4+ and CD8+ T cells were negatively isolated. Sequenced material: CD8+ T cells from PBMCs. The TCR sequence derives from a human donor with Susac syndrome. The chain has TRBV24-1 and TRBJ2-1; D might be TRBD1 (6 bases). The CDR3 here is CATSDRRGSSYNEQFF. The DNA of the CDR3 is TGTGCCACCAGTGATCGCAGGGGTAGCTCCTACAATGAGCAGTTCTTC.